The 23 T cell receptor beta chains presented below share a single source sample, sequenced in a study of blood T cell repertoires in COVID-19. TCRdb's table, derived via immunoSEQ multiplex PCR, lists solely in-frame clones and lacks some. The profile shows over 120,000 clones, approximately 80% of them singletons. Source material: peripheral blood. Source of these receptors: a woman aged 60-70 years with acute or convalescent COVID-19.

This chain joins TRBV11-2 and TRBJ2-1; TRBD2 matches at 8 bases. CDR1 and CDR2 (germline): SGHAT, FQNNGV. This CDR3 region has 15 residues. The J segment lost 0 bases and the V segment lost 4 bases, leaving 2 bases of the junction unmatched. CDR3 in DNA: TGTGCCAGCAGCTCAAGCGGGAGCTCCTACAATGAGCAGTTCTTC. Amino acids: CASSSSGSSYNEQFF.

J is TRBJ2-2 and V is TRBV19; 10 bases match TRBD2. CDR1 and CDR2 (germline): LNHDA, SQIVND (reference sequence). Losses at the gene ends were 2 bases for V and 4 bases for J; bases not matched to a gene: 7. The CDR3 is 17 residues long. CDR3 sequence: CASSILAGVYRTGELFF. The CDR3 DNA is TGTGCCAGTAGTATACTAGCGGGAGTTTATCGCACCGGGGAGCTGTTTTTT.

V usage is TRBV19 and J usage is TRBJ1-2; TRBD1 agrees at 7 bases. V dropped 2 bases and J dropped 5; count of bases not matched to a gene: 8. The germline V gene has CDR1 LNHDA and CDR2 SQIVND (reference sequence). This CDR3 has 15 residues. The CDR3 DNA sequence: TGTGCCAGTAGTATAATGAGAGGGGGCAATTATGGCTACACCTTC. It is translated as CASSIMRGGNYGYTF.

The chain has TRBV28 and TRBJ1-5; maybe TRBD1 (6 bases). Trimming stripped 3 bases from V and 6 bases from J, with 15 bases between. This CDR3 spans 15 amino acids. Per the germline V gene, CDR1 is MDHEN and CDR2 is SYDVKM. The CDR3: CASSFAGGAGQPQHF. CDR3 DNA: TGTGCCAGCAGTTTTGCTGGGGGCGCGGGTCAGCCCCAGCATTTT. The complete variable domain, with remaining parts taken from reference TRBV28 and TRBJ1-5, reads DVKVTQSSRYLVKRTGEKVFLECVQDMDHENMFWYRQDPGLGLRLIYFSYDVKMKEKGDIPEGYSVSREKKERFSLILESASTNQTSMYLCASSFAGGAGQPQHFGDGTRLSIL.

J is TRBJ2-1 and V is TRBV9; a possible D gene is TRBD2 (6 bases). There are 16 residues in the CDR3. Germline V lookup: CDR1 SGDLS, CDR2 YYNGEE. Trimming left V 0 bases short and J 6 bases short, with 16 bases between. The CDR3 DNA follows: TGTGCCAGCAGCGTAGCTCCTAGCGAGTTTTCCAATGAGCAGTTCTTC. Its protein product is CASSVAPSEFSNEQFF.

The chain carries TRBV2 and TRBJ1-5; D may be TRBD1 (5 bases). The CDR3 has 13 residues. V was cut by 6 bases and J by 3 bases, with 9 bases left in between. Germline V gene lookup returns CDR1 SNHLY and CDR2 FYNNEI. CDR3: CASRGEVNQPQHF. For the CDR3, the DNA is TGTGCCAGCAGAGGGGAGGTCAATCAGCCCCAGCATTTT.

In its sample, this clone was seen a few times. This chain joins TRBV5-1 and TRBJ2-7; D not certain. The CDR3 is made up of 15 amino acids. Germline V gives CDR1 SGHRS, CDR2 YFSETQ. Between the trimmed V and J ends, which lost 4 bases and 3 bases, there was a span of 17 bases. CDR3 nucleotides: TGCGCCAGCAGCAAATCCGGGTCCTTGCACTACGAGCAGTACTTC. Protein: CASSKSGSLHYEQYF.

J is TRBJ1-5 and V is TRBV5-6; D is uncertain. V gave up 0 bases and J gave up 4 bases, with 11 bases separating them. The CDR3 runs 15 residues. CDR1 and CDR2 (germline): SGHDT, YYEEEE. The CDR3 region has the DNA TGTGCCAGCAGCTTGGCTCTCAGAAAAAATCAGCCCCAGCATTTT. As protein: CASSLALRKNQPQHF.

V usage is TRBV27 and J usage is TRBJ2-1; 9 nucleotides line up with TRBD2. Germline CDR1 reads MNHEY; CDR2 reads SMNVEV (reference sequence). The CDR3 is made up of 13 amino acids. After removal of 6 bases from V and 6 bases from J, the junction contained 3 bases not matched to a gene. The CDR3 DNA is TGTGCCAGCAGCCGGGGACTAGCCAATGAGCAGTTCTTC. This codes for CASSRGLANEQFF.

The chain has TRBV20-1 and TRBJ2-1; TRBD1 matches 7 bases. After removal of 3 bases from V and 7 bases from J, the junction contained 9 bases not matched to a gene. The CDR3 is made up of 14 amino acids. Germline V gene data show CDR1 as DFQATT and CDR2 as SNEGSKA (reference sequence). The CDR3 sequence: CSASEGAGGNEQFF. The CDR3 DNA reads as TGCAGTGCTAGTGAGGGGGCAGGGGGAAATGAGCAGTTCTTC.

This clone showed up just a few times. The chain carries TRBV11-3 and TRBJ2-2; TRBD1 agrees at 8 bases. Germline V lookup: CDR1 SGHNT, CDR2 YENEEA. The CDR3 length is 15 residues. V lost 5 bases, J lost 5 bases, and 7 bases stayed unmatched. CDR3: CASSPRTGRTGELFF. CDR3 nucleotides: TGTGCCAGCAGCCCCCGGACAGGGCGAACCGGGGAGCTGTTTTTT.

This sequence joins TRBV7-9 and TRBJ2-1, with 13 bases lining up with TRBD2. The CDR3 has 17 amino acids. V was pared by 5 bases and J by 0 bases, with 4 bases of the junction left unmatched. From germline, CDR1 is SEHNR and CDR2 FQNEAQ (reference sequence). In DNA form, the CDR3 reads TGTGCCAGCAGCGGGACTAGCGGGAAACGCTCCTACAATGAGCAGTTCTTC. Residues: CASSGTSGKRSYNEQFF.

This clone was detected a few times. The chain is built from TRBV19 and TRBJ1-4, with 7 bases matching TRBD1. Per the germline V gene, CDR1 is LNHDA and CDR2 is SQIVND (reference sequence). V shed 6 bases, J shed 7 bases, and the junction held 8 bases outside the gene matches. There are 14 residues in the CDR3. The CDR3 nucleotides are TGTGCCAGTAGACAGAGGGGGCTTAGTGAAAAACTGTTTTTT. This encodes CASRQRGLSEKLFF.

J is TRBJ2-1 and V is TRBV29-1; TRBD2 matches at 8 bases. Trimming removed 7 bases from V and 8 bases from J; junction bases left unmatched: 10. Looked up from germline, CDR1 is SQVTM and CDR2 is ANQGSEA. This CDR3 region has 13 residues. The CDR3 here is CSGKGLAAYEQFF. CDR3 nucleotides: TGCAGCGGGAAAGGACTAGCTGCCTATGAGCAGTTCTTC.

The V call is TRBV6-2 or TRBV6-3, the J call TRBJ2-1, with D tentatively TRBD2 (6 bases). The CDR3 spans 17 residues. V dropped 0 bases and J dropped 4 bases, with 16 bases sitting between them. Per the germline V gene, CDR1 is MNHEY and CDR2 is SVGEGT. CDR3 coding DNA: TGTGCCAGCAGTTACTCGATTAGTGGGAGGATGTACAATGAGCAGTTCTTC. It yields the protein CASSYSISGRMYNEQFF.

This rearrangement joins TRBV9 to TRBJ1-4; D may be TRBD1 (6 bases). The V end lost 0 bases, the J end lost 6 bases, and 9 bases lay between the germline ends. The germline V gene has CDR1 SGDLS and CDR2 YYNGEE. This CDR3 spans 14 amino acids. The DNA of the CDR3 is TGTGCCAGCAGCGTAGAGGGGGTTGATGAAAAACTGTTTTTT. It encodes CASSVEGVDEKLFF.

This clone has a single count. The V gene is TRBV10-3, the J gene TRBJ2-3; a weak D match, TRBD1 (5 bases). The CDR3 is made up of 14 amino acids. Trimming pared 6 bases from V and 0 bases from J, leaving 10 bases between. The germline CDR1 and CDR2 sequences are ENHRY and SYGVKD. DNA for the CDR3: TGTGCCATCAGGCCACAGGTTAGCACAGATACGCAGTATTTT. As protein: CAIRPQVSTDTQYF.

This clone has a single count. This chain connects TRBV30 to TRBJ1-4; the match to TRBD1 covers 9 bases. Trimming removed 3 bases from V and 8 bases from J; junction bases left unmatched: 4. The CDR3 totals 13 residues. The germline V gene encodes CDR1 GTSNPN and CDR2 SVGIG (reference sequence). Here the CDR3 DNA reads TGTGCCTGGAGGGGACAGGGAGACGAAAAACTGTTTTTT. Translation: CAWRGQGDEKLFF.

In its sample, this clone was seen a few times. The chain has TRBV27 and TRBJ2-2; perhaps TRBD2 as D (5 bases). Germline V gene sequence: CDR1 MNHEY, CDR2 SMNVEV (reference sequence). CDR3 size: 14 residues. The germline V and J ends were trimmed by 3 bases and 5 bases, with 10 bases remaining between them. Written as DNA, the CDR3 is TGTGCCAGCAGTTTCGGCGGGTTGACCGGGGAGCTGTTTTTT. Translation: CASSFGGLTGELFF.

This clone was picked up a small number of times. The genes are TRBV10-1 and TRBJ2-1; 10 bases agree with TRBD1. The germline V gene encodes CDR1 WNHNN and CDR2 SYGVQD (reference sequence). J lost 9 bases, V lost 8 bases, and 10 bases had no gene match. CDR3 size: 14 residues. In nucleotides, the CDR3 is TGCGCCAGCCGCCGTGGACAGGGGGAAAGTGAGCAGTTCTTC. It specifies CASRRGQGESEQFF.

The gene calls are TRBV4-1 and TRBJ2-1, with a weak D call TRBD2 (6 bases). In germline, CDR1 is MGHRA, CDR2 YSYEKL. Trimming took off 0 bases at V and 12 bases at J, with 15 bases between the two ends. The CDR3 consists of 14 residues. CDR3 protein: CASSQEQSGEMQFF. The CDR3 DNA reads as TGCGCCAGCAGCCAAGAGCAGTCGGGGGAGATGCAGTTCTTC.

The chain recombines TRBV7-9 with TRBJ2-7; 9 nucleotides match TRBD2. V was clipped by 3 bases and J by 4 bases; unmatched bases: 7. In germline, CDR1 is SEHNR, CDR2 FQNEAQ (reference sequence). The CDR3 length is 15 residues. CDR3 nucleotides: TGTGCCAGCAGCTTTTCGCGGGAGGGTCAGTACGAGCAGTACTTC. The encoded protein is CASSFSREGQYEQYF.

This chain's CDR3 is CASRGLESEQYF. CDR3 coding DNA: TGTGCCAGCAGGGGACTAGAGTCCGAGCAGTACTTC. The chain carries TRBV2 and TRBJ2-7; 8 positions agree with TRBD2. Germline V gene sequence: CDR1 SNHLY, CDR2 FYNNEI. Trimming at V came to 6 bases and at J to 6 bases, leaving 4 bases not matched to a gene. The CDR3 is made up of 12 amino acids.